This section outlines one TCR beta chain sequence together with its context. Its antigen remains unknown. V was clipped by 3 bases and J by 4 bases; unmatched bases: 11. CDR1 and CDR2 (germline): SGHNT, YYREEE (reference sequence). CDR3 length equals 19 residues. The source of the sample is a study of cytomegalovirus exposure and HLA in healthy donors. Across the whole study: Out of 398 genotyped donors, around 80% belonged to the Caucasian-associated ancestry cluster. General study results and limits: Researchers counted around 160 TCR beta chains as cytomegalovirus-associated. Immune exposure information comprised only CMV serostatus.

PCR was performed using 60 Vbeta and 13 Jbeta primers. Original handling: Later, an analysis found about 80 million unique TCR beta chains, and 10 million to 11 million of these were shared. Only in-frame clones appear in the TCRdb table, and some are missing; sequencing was by immunoSEQ multiplex PCR. The DNA gave D and trimming, while V, J and clone size come from that table. The table has 69,000 or so clones, around 76% seen once. This TCR was recovered from a man aged 18 to 29 in good health and CMV-seronegative. The chain combines TRBV5-4 with TRBJ2-2; 14 bases align to TRBD2. The sample consisted of PBMCs. The CDR3 coding sequence is TGTGCCAGCAGCTCGGGACTAGCGGGGGCGTACTCGGGCACCGGGGAGCTGTTTTTT. Translated: CASSSGLAGAYSGTGELFF.